This is a list of T cell receptor beta chains from one sample in a study of shared clonotypes between healthy human individuals. The table came from immunoSEQ multiplex PCR; TCRdb's copy has only in-frame clones and leaves some out. Of some 2,500,000 clones detected, under 95% appear once; the ten largest clones hold approximately 0.39%. The sequenced sample was naive CD4+ T cells from PBMCs. These receptors originate from a man between 18 and 35 years old in good health. Some clones in this sample may be carry-over from other donors' samples. The CDR3 runs from the conserved cysteine through the conserved F or W. A D gene is named only where the DNA matches it firmly. Clone sizes are given selectively: once, few, many, or a class where the clone is expanded.

>TRBV2|-|-|TRBJ1-2
TGTGCCAGCAGTGAAGGAAGGGGGTATGGCTACACCTTC
CASSEGRGYGYTF
>TRBV28|TRBD1|once|TRBJ1-4
TGTGCCAGCAAACCCCAGGGGGCGCATGAAAAACTGTTTTTT
CASKPQGAHEKLFF
>TRBV19|-|-|TRBJ2-6
TGTGCCAGTGAACCGGGACACACTACCTCTGGGGCCAACGTCCTGACTTTC
CASEPGHTTSGANVLTF
>TRBV18|-|-|TRBJ1-1
TGTGCCAGCTCACCACTTACGACTCAGGGTTCGGACACTGAAGCTTTCTTT
CASSPLTTQGSDTEAFF
>TRBV18|TRBD1|-|TRBJ1-4
TGTGCCAGCTCGCGCAAGCCGGGACAGGGGAGAACAACTAATGAAAAACTGTTTTTT
CASSRKPGQGRTTNEKLFF
>TRBV13|-|-|TRBJ2-1
TGTGCCAGCAGCTTAGGGGGACGGCCTTACAATGAGCAGTTCTTC
CASSLGGRPYNEQFF
>TRBV28|-|-|TRBJ1-1
TGTGCCAGCGGAACAGGGAACACTGAAGCTTTCTTT
CASGTGNTEAFF
>TRBV27|-|-|TRBJ1-1
TGTGCCAGCAGTTTAAGGAGATCGAACACTGAAGCTTTCTTT
CASSLRRSNTEAFF
>TRBV29-1|-|-|TRBJ2-5
TGCAGCGTTGACAACAGTCCTGCAGAGACCCAGTACTTC
CSVDNSPAETQYF
>TRBV19|-|-|TRBJ1-5
TGTGCCAGTAGTAGTGAAGGTCTCCTACTCAATCAGCCCCAGCATTTT
CASSSEGLLLNQPQHF
>TRBV2|-|-|TRBJ2-7
TGTGCCAGCAGCCCAGTAGGCCTTAGCGCTTACGAGCAGTACTTC
CASSPVGLSAYEQYF
>TRBV19|-|-|TRBJ1-2
TGTGCCAGTAGTATTGGGACCCTTTATGGCTACACCTTC
CASSIGTLYGYTF
>TRBV30|-|-|TRBJ2-4
TGTGCCTGGAGACAGAACGAAAACATTCAGTACTTC
CAWRQNENIQYF
>TRBV7-9|TRBD1|once|TRBJ1-1
TGTGCCAGCAGCATAAGGGACAGGGGTATATCGGAAGCTTTCTTT
CASSIRDRGISEAFF
>TRBV6-1|-|-|TRBJ2-7
TGTGCCAGCAGTGAACTCGGGTACGAGCAGTACTTC
CASSELGYEQYF
>TRBV28|TRBD2|once|TRBJ2-2
TGTGCCAGCAGTTTATCCGGCGGGGGAAACACCGGGGAGCTGTTTTTT
CASSLSGGGNTGELFF